This T cell receptor beta chain was found in a study of OX40 agonist ivuxolimab in advanced cancers. Points from the study as a whole: Dose levels from 0.1 to 3.0 mg/kg saw CD4+ and CD8+ blood T cells expand clonally by week 6.

The CDR3 runs 13 residues. Per germline, CDR1 SGHRS and CDR2 YFSETQ. Trimming left V 4 bases short and J 3 bases short, with 11 bases between. Using immunoSEQ multiplex PCR, the repertoire was profiled, and TCRdb retains in-frame clones only, with some absent. There are 97,000 or so clones in the sample; 90% occur only once, and just over 0.15% lies in the top ten. Samples of blood were obtained at baseline, on cycle 4 day 1, and on cycle 7 day 1. Regarding this clone: Its cognate antigen is unknown.

This chain links TRBV5-1 with TRBJ2-7; no clear D gene. This sequence was found in an adult with an advanced solid tumor such as melanoma, head and neck, liver or kidney cancer. The material was CD4+ or CD8+ T cells sorted from blood, obtained in a trial of the OX40 agonist ivuxolimab. This chain's CDR3 is CASSLLPNYEQYF. The CDR3 region has the DNA TGCGCCAGCAGCCTACTTCCCAACTACGAGCAGTACTTC.